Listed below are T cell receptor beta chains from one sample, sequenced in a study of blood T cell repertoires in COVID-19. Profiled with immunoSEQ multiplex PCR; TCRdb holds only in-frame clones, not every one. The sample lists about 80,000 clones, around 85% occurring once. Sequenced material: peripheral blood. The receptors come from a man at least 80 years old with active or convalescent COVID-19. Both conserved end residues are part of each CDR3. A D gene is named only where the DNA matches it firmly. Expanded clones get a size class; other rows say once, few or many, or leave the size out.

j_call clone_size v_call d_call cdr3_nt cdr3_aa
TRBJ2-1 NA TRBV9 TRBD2 TGTGCCAGCAGCGGAACTCTAGCGGGGGGCCATGAGCAGTTCTTC CASSGTLAGGHEQFF
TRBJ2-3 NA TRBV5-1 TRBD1 TGCGCCAGCAGCGTACAAAACAGGGGGCAGGGAGATACGCAGTATTTT CASSVQNRGQGDTQYF
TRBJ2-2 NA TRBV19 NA TGTGCCAGTAGTATGGCGCGGGGGACAAGTGGCGGGGAGCTGTTTTTT CASSMARGTSGGELFF
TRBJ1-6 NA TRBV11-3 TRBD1 TGTGCCAGCAGCTATATGACAGGGAGGAATTCACCCCTCCACTTT CASSYMTGRNSPLHF
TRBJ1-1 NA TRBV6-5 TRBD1 TGTGCCAGCAGTCTGGGGACAGGGTTGGCCACTGAAGCTTTCTTT CASSLGTGLATEAFF
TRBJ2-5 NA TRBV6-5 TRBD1 TGTGCCAGCAGTCGCCGGACAGGGGGGCAAGAGACCCAGTACTTC CASSRRTGGQETQYF
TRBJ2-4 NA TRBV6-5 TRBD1 TGTGCCAGCACGAGGGACAGCAAAAACATTCAGTACTTC CASTRDSKNIQYF
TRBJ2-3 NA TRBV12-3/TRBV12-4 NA TGTGCCAGCACGCGAGGCACAGATACGCAGTATTTT CASTRGTDTQYF
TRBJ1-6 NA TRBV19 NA TGTGCCACCTCGACACTGTCCTCCTATAATTCACCCCTCCACTTT CATSTLSSYNSPLHF
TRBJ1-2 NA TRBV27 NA TGTGCCAGCAGTCGACTCAGGGGTACTAACTATGGCTACACCTTC CASSRLRGTNYGYTF
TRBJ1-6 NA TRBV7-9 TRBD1 TGTGCCAGCAGCTCTGGACAGGGGAGTAATTCACCCCTCCACTTT CASSSGQGSNSPLHF
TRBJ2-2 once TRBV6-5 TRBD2 TGTGCCAGCAGTTACCGGGGGGGGAGTGGAACCGGGGAGCTGTTTTTT CASSYRGGSGTGELFF
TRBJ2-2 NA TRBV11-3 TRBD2 TGTGCCAGTACCCGAGGTGGCGGGAGAGGGGCGAACACCGGGGAGCTGTTTTTT CASTRGGGRGANTGELFF
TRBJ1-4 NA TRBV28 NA TGTGCCAGCAGTTTAAGACAGATAAATGAAAAACTGTTTTTT CASSLRQINEKLFF
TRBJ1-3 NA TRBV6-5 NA TGTGCCAGCAGTTCAACAGGGTTTGGAAACACCATATATTTT CASSSTGFGNTIYF
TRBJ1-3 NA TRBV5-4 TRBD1 TGTGCCAGCAGCCGGGACAGGGGGAATGCTGGAAACACCATATATTTT CASSRDRGNAGNTIYF
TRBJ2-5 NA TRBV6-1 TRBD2 TGTGCCAGCAGTGATCCTGGCCGGGGGGGAGAGACCCAGTACTTC CASSDPGRGGETQYF
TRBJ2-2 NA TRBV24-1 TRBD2 TGTGCCACCAGTGCGTCGCGGGAGGCCTACACCGGGGAGCTGTTTTTT CATSASREAYTGELFF
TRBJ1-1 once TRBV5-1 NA TGCGCCAGCAGCAGGGGGTCTGGGATGAACACTGAAGCTTTCTTT CASSRGSGMNTEAFF